These 7 T cell receptor beta chains originate from one sample sequenced in a study of T cell responses to AZD1222 COVID-19 vaccine. This table comes from immunoSEQ multiplex PCR, and its TCRdb copy is limited to in-frame clones, with some not included. This sample has under 150,000 clones, with approximately 92% found just once. The sequences come from peripheral blood, collected 28 days after the second AZD1222 dose. The receptors stem from an adult who received the AZD1222 COVID-19 vaccine.

This clone came up a few times. The chain links TRBV6-2 or TRBV6-3 to TRBJ1-5, with a tentative D call TRBD1 (5 bases). The CDR3 runs 17 residues. The germline V gene has CDR1 MNHEY and CDR2 SVGEGT. V gave up 5 bases and J gave up 0 bases, with 17 bases separating them. DNA of the CDR3: TGTGCCAGCAGTCGGGCTTCCGGGACGCTTAGCAATCAGCCCCAGCATTTT. Translated, it gives CASSRASGTLSNQPQHF.

The CDR3: CASPIRQGASNQPQHF. CDR3 nucleotides: TGCGCCAGTCCCATACGACAGGGGGCGAGCAATCAGCCCCAGCATTTT. The chain joins TRBV4-3 to TRBJ1-5; 10 nucleotides align to TRBD1. V gave up 9 bases and J gave up 1 base; unmatched junction bases: 9. This CDR3 comprises 16 residues. The germline CDR1 and CDR2 sequences are LGHNA and YSLEER.

The rearrangement links TRBV19 to TRBJ2-2; TRBD2 matches 7 bases. From germline, CDR1 is LNHDA and CDR2 SQIVND (reference sequence). The CDR3 is made up of 16 amino acids. Trimming removed 1 base from V and 5 bases from J; junction bases left unmatched: 7. The CDR3 DNA reads as TGTGCCAGTAGTATAGGTAAGGGAGCGGGAACCGGGGAGCTGTTTTTT. Protein sequence: CASSIGKGAGTGELFF.

The chain carries TRBV4-2 and TRBJ2-1; D may be TRBD2 (5 bases). Germline CDR1 LGHNA, CDR2 YNFKEQ. The V end was cut by 4 bases, the J end by 4 bases, with 11 bases between. This CDR3 contains 14 residues. The CDR3 nucleotides read TGTGCCAGCAGCCCGGGGATCGAGTACAATGAGCAGTTCTTC. It translates to CASSPGIEYNEQFF.

The V and J genes are TRBV10-1 and TRBJ1-6; no reliable D call. The CDR3 spans 19 residues. Trimming pared 9 bases from V and 7 bases from J, leaving 31 bases between. The germline V gene has CDR1 WNHNN and CDR2 SYGVQD (reference sequence). CDR3 region: CARGQMGLLLRTVNSPLHF. CDR3 DNA sequence: TGCGCCAGAGGCCAGATGGGATTATTACTTCGGACTGTGAATTCACCCCTCCACTTT.

This chain uses TRBV28 with TRBJ2-1; a possible D gene is TRBD2 (6 bases). V was clipped by 2 bases and J by 0 bases, with 17 bases between them. The germline CDR1 and CDR2 sequences are MDHEN and SYDVKM. The CDR3 spans 18 residues. CDR3 nucleotides: TGTGCCAGCAGTTTAGGTCATAGCGGCTCAAGCTCCTACAATGAGCAGTTCTTC. Its translation is CASSLGHSGSSSYNEQFF. Supplemented by reference TRBV28 and TRBJ2-1, the full variable domain reads DVKVTQSSRYLVKRTGEKVFLECVQDMDHENMFWYRQDPGLGLRLIYFSYDVKMKEKGDIPEGYSVSREKKERFSLILESASTNQTSMYLCASSLGHSGSSSYNEQFFGPGTRLTVL.

The chain combines TRBV19 with TRBJ1-5, with unresolved D. The germline V and J ends were trimmed by 7 bases and 9 bases, with 13 bases remaining between them. The CDR3 contains 12 residues. Germline V lookup: CDR1 LNHDA, CDR2 SQIVND (reference sequence). Here the CDR3 reads CASMGRIWPQHF. CDR3 DNA: TGTGCCAGTATGGGCCGGATTTGGCCCCAGCATTTT.